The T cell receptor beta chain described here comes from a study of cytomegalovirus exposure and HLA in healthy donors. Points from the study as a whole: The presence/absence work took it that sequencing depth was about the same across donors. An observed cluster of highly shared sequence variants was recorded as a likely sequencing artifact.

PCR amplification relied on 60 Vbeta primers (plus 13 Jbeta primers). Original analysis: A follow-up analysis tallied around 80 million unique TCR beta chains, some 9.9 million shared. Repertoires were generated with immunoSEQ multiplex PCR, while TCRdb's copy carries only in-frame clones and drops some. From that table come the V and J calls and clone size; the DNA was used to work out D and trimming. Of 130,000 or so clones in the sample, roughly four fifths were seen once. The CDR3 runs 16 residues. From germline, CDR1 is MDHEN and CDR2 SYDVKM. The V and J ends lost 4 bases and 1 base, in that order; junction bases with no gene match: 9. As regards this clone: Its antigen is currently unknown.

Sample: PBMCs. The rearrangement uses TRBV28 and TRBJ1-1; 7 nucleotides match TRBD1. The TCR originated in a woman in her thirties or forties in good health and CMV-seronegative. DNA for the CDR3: TGTGCCAGCAGTTCAACCGGGACAGCCCCGAACACTGAAGCTTTCTTT. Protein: CASSSTGTAPNTEAFF.